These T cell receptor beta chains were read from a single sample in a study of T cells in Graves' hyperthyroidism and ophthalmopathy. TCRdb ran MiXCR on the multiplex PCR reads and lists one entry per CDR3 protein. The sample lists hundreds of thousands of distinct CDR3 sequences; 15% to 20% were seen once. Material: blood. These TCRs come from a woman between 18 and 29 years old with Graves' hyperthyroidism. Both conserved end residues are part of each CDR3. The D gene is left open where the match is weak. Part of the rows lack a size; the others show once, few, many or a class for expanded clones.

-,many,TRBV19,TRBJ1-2,CASATSQGYYGYTF,TGTGCCAGTGCTACCTCTCAGGGCTACTATGGCTACACCTTC
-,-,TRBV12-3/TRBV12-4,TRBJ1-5,CASSLLLGISNQPQHF,TGTGCCAGCAGTTTATTGTTAGGGATTAGCAATCAGCCCCAGCATTTT
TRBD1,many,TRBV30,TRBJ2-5,CAWNPQGEETQYF,TGTGCCTGGAACCCACAGGGGGAAGAGACCCAGTACTTC
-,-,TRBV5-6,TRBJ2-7,CASSLRKGHSYEQYF,TGTGCCAGCAGCTTACGGAAGGGGCACTCCTACGAGCAGTACTTC
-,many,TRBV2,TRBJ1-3,CASSEQGRSGNTIYF,TGTGCCAGCAGTGAACAGGGTCGATCTGGAAACACCATATATTTT
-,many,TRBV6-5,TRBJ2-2,CASSYGGSTGELFF,TGTGCCAGCAGTTACGGGGGGTCCACCGGGGAGCTGTTTTTT
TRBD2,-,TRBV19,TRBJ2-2,CASAGTSRPGELFF,TGTGCCAGTGCCGGGACTAGCAGGCCCGGGGAGCTGTTTTTT
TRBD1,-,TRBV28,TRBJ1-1,CASWTGGEEAFF,TGTGCCAGTTGGACAGGGGGCGAAGAAGCTTTCTTT
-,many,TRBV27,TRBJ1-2,CASSLRGDSGQSNYGYTF,TGTGCCAGCAGTTTGCGTGGTGATAGTGGGCAGTCAAACTATGGCTACACCTTC
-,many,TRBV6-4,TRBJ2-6,CASSDSTEGSGANVLTF,TGTGCCAGCAGTGACTCGACGGAGGGGTCTGGGGCCAACGTCCTGACTTTC
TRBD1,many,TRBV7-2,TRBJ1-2,CASSFPPGTGFGYTF,TGTGCCAGCAGCTTCCCCCCCGGGACAGGGTTTGGCTACACCTTC
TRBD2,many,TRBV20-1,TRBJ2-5,CSARLAGGMETQYF,TGCAGTGCTAGACTAGCGGGGGGAATGGAGACCCAGTACTTC
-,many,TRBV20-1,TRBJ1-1,CGATDGRMNTEAFF,TGCGGTGCGACAGATGGACGTATGAACACTGAAGCTTTCTTT
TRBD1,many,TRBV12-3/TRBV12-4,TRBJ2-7,CASSFRTGGEYEQYF,TGTGCCAGCAGTTTTCGGACAGGGGGCGAGTACGAGCAGTACTTC
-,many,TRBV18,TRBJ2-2,CASSPRGAGELFF,TGTGCCAGCTCACCAAGGGGCGCCGGGGAGCTGTTTTTT
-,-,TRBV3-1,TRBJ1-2,CASSQGAGARGYTF,TGTGCCAGCAGCCAAGGAGCGGGCGCGAGGGGCTACACCTTC
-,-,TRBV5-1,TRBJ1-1,CASSLGTLTGTEAFF,TGCGCCAGCAGCTTGGGGACCCTCACGGGCACCGAAGCTTTCTTT
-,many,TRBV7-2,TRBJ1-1,CASSLKYQANTEAFF,TGTGCCAGCAGCTTAAAGTACCAGGCGAACACTGAAGCTTTCTTT
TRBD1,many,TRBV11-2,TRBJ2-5,CASSSNRDRSVTQYF,TGTGCCAGCAGCTCAAACCGGGACAGGAGCGTGACCCAGTACTTC